These T cell receptor beta chains were read from a single sample in a study of T-cell memory formation after mild COVID-19. A single record per CDR3 protein comes from TCRdb applying MiXCR to the 5' RACE reads. The sample lists 210,000 or so distinct CDR3 sequences, over 9.5% seen once, with approximately 3% in the top ten. The sequencing sample was made of PBMCs or a T cell subset sorted from them (not recorded which). Every receptor here comes from a man aged 18-30 years who had mild COVID-19 (a few samples of this study predate the infection). Cell type and time point are not known. Both conserved end residues are part of each CDR3. A D gene is named only where the DNA matches it firmly. Part of the rows lack a size; the others show once, few, many or a class for expanded clones.

D	V	size	J	CDR3	DNA
TRBD1	TRBV2	many	TRBJ2-7	CASSLDRDLKKQYF	TGTGCCAGCAGCCTAGACAGGGATCTTAAAAAGCAGTACTTC
TRBD1	TRBV5-1	NA	TRBJ1-4	CASSPETGFDEKLFF	TGCGCCAGCAGCCCAGAGACAGGGTTTGATGAAAAACTGTTTTTT
TRBD2	TRBV11-2	NA	TRBJ2-5	CASSLERPSGGFGRETQYF	TGTGCCAGCAGCTTAGAAAGGCCTAGCGGGGGGTTTGGTAGAGAGACCCAGTACTTC
NA	TRBV5-1	NA	TRBJ1-2	CASSLTDENYGYTF	TGCGCCAGCAGCTTGACAGACGAAAACTATGGCTACACCTTC
TRBD2	TRBV5-1	few	TRBJ2-1	CASTSGTSGTNEQFF	TGCGCCAGCACCTCCGGGACTAGCGGGACCAATGAGCAGTTCTTC
NA	TRBV20-1	many	TRBJ2-5	CSARLQGLRETQYF	TGCAGTGCTAGGCTACAGGGCCTGAGGGAGACCCAGTACTTC
TRBD1	TRBV5-1	NA	TRBJ1-4	CASSSTGRQGNEKLFF	TGCGCCAGCAGCTCGACGGGTCGACAGGGTAATGAAAAACTGTTTTTT
NA	TRBV12-3/TRBV12-4	many	TRBJ2-7	CASSLGPSEEQYF	TGTGCCAGCAGTTTAGGGCCCTCCGAGGAGCAGTACTTC
TRBD1	TRBV28	few	TRBJ2-5	CAVGGLQETQYF	TGTGCCGTAGGGGGCTTACAAGAGACCCAGTACTTC
NA	TRBV4-1	few	TRBJ1-2	CASSPRVGGGYGYTF	TGCGCCAGCAGTCCCAGGGTTGGGGGCGGATATGGCTACACCTTC
TRBD1	TRBV9	many	TRBJ2-7	CASSPQVGQGASYEQYF	TGTGCCAGCAGCCCCCAGGTAGGGCAGGGGGCGTCCTACGAGCAGTACTTC
TRBD1	TRBV4-2	NA	TRBJ2-3	CASSPSPGQSTDTQYF	TGTGCCAGCAGCCCTTCACCGGGACAGAGCACAGATACGCAGTATTTT
TRBD1	TRBV12-3/TRBV12-4	few	TRBJ1-2	CASSSQGGEGYTF	TGTGCCAGCAGTTCCCAGGGGGGGGAGGGCTACACCTTC
NA	TRBV7-9	many	TRBJ2-5	CAVGRQGPQETQYF	TGTGCCGTAGGACGGCAGGGCCCTCAAGAGACCCAGTACTTC
NA	TRBV30	NA	TRBJ1-1	CAWSDQWRLAFF	TGTGCCTGGAGTGACCAGTGGCGGCTAGCTTTCTTT
TRBD2	TRBV7-2	few	TRBJ2-1	CASSLGGGGYNEQFF	TGTGCCAGCAGCTTAGGCGGGGGGGGATACAATGAGCAGTTCTTC
TRBD2	TRBV5-1	NA	TRBJ2-7	CASSLESRGGYEQYF	TGCGCCAGCAGCTTGGAATCACGGGGGGGCTACGAGCAGTACTTC
TRBD1	TRBV7-2	few	TRBJ2-7	CASRVRSGGAGEQYF	TGTGCCAGCAGGGTACGGTCAGGGGGCGCGGGGGAGCAGTACTTC
TRBD1	TRBV4-3	few	TRBJ2-4	CASSRETQGASKGIQYF	TGCGCCAGCAGCCGAGAGACACAGGGGGCATCTAAAGGCATTCAGTACTTC
TRBD2	TRBV9	few	TRBJ2-6	CASSRSGTGANVLTF	TGTGCCAGCAGCAGGAGCGGGACCGGGGCCAACGTCCTGACTTTC
TRBD1	TRBV7-2	many	TRBJ2-3	CASSPWTGANTQYF	TGTGCCAGCAGCCCGTGGACAGGGGCCAATACGCAGTATTTT
TRBD1	TRBV23-1	few	TRBJ2-6	CASSQAPQRTGATF	TGCGCCAGCAGTCAAGCGCCACAGAGGACAGGGGCGACTTTC
NA	TRBV6-2/TRBV6-3	NA	TRBJ2-6	CASSDEISGANVLTF	TGTGCCAGCAGCGATGAAATCTCTGGGGCCAACGTCCTGACTTTC
TRBD2	TRBV10-3	NA	TRBJ2-5	CAISEGLAGVETQYF	TGTGCCATCAGTGAGGGACTAGCGGGGGTAGAGACCCAGTACTTC
NA	TRBV12-3/TRBV12-4	few	TRBJ1-5	CASTQKEVNQPQHF	TGTGCCAGCACGCAGAAGGAAGTTAATCAGCCCCAGCATTTT
NA	TRBV6-5	NA	TRBJ2-5	CASSSSETQYF	TGTGCCAGCAGTTCCTCGGAGACCCAGTACTTC
NA	TRBV29-1	few	TRBJ2-5	CSVDQGRGRTQYF	TGCAGCGTTGATCAGGGGCGAGGGAGGACCCAGTACTTC
NA	TRBV25-1	few	TRBJ1-1	CASSDRSEWTEAFF	TGTGCCAGCAGTGATCGCAGCGAATGGACTGAAGCTTTCTTT
NA	TRBV7-9	few	TRBJ1-6	CASSAQGTYNSPLHF	TGTGCCAGCAGCGCTCAGGGGACCTATAATTCACCCCTCCACTTT
NA	TRBV20-1	NA	TRBJ1-5	CSAGVNQPQHF	TGCAGTGCTGGTGTGAACCAGCCCCAGCATTTT
TRBD1	TRBV7-9	few	TRBJ1-6	CASSQTGDNSPLHF	TGTGCCAGCAGCCAGACAGGGGACAATTCACCCCTCCACTTT
TRBD1	TRBV5-1	few	TRBJ1-2	CATSRTGTGEMLRGYTF	TGCGCCACCTCTCGAACCGGGACAGGGGAAATGTTACGCGGCTACACCTTC
TRBD2	TRBV20-1	few	TRBJ2-3	CSTTGTRVSDTQYF	TGCAGTACAACCGGGACTAGAGTATCAGATACGCAGTATTTT
TRBD1	TRBV5-1	many	TRBJ2-3	CASSTGTVTPDTQYF	TGCGCCAGCAGCACGGGGACAGTCACCCCAGATACGCAGTATTTT
NA	TRBV7-2	few	TRBJ1-1	CASSLVGGEQAFF	TGTGCCAGCAGCCTAGTAGGGGGGGAGCAGGCTTTCTTT
NA	TRBV20-1	NA	TRBJ2-1	CSARDGLDEQFF	TGCAGTGCTAGAGATGGGCTAGATGAGCAGTTCTTC
NA	TRBV24-1	NA	TRBJ1-5	CATAGDGNQPQHF	TGTGCCACCGCCGGGGATGGCAATCAGCCCCAGCATTTT
NA	TRBV12-3/TRBV12-4	NA	TRBJ1-5	CASTQGTQPQHF	TGTGCCAGCACACAGGGTACTCAGCCCCAGCATTTT
NA	TRBV4-1	few	TRBJ1-5	CASSFSGPSGPQHF	TGCGCCAGCAGCTTCTCCGGCCCCAGTGGGCCCCAGCATTTT
NA	TRBV18	NA	TRBJ1-2	CASSPSRALFNYGYTF	TGTGCCAGCTCACCAAGCAGGGCCCTGTTCAACTATGGCTACACCTTC
NA	TRBV4-2	few	TRBJ2-3	CASSQVAGTSTDTQYF	TGTGCCAGCAGCCAAGTGGCAGGGACCAGCACAGATACGCAGTATTTT
NA	TRBV29-1	few	TRBJ2-2	CSVEVVADTGELFF	TGCAGCGTTGAGGTGGTGGCCGACACCGGGGAGCTGTTTTTT
TRBD1	TRBV7-3	NA	TRBJ2-1	CASSLMGQGTDEQFF	TGTGCCAGCAGCTTAATGGGACAGGGGACCGATGAGCAGTTCTTC
NA	TRBV5-4	few	TRBJ2-5	CARDSSETQYF	TGTGCCAGGGACAGCTCGGAGACCCAGTACTTC
TRBD2	TRBV5-1	NA	TRBJ2-7	CASSPQILLAGAYEQYF	TGCGCCAGCAGCCCCCAAATCTTGCTAGCGGGTGCCTACGAGCAGTACTTC
NA	TRBV4-1	NA	TRBJ2-3	CASSQDLKLGGTQYF	TGCGCCAGCAGCCAAGATCTTAAGTTGGGGGGAACGCAGTATTTT